The entry below describes one TCR beta chain. The data stem from a study of blood T cell repertoires in COVID-19. Across the whole study: The study drew acute and convalescent COVID-19 samples from the United States, Italy and Spain.

The CDR3 extends over 16 amino acids. The ends lost 0 bases at V and 2 bases at J; junction bases unmatched: 5. Germline CDR1 SGHTA, CDR2 FQGNSA. Sequencing was performed with immunoSEQ multiplex PCR; in TCRdb, only in-frame clones are kept and a portion is missing. The table records about 220,000 clones, more than 65% of them present only once. V and J are TRBV7-2 and TRBJ1-1; 8 nucleotides align to TRBD1. This clonotype was sampled from an elderly woman with acute or convalescent COVID-19. The sequencing input was peripheral blood. CDR3 sequence: CASSLAVGQGNTEAFF. As DNA, the CDR3 is TGTGCCAGCAGCTTAGCCGTCGGACAGGGAAACACTGAAGCTTTCTTT. The full variable domain, in which reference TRBV7-2 and TRBJ1-1 provide the parts outside the CDR3, is GAGVSQSPSNKVTEKGKDVELRCDPISGHTALYWYRQSLGQGLEFLIYFQGNSAPDKSGLPSDRFSAERTGGSVSTLTIQRTQQEDSAVYLCASSLAVGQGNTEAFFGQGTRLTVV.